This section outlines one TCR beta chain sequence together with its context. This sample stems from a study of control samples from healthy donors and cancer patients. The protocol was immunoSEQ multiplex PCR, while the TCRdb copy is restricted to in-frame clones and leaves out a portion. This sample has approximately 120,000 clones, with about 89% found just once. The CDR3 is 13 amino acids. Trimming pared 2 bases from V and 0 bases from J, leaving 3 bases between. The receptor comes from a woman aged 45 to 65 in good health. The chain couples TRBV12-3 or TRBV12-4 to TRBJ2-3; D is unclear. Sequences were obtained from blood. The CDR3 protein is CASSLISTDTQYF. The CDR3 DNA is TGTGCCAGCAGTTTAATTAGCACAGATACGCAGTATTTT.